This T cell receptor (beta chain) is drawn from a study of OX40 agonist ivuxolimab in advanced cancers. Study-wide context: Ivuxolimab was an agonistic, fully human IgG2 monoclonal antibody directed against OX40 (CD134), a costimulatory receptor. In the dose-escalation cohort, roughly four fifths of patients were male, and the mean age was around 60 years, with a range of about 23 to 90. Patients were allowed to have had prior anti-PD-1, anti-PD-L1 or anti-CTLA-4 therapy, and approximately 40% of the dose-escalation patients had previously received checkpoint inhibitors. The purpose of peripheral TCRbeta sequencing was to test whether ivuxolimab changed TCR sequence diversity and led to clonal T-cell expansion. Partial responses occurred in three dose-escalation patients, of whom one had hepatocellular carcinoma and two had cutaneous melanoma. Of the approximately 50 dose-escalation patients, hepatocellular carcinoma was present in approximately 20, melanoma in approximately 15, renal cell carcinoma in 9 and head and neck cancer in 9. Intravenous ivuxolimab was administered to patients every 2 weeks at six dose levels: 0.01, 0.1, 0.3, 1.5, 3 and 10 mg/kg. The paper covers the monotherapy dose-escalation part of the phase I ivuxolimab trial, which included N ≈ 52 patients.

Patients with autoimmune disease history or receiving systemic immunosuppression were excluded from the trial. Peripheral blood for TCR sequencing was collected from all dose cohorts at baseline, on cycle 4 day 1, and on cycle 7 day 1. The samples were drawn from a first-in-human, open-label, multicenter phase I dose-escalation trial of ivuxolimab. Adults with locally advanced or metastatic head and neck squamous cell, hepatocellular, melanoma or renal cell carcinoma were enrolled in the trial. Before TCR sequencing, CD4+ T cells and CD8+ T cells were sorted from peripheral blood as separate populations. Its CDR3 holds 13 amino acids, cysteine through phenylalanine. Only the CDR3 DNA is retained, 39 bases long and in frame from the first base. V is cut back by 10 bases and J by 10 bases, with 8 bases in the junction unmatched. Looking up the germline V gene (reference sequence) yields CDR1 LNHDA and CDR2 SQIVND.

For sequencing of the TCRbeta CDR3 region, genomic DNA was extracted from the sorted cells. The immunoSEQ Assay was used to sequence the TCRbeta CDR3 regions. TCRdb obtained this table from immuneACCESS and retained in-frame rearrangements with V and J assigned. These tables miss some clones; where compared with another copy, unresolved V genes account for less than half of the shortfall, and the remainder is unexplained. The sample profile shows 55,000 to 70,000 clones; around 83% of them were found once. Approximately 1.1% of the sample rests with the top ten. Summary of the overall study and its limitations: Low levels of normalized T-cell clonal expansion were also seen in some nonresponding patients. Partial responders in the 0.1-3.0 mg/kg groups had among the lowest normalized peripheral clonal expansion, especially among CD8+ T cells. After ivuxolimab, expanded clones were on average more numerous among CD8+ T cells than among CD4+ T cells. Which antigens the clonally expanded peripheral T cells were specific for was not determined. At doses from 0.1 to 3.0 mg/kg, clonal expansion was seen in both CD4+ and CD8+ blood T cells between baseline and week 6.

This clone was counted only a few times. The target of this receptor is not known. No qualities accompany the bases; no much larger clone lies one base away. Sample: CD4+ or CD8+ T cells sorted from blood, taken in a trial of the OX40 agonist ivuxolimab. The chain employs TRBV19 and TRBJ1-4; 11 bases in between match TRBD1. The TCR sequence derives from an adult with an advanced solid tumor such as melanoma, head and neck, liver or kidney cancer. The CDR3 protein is CATSGTGGGKLFF. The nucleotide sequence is TGTGCCACCAGCGGGACAGGGGGGGGAAAACTGTTTTTT.